The source of this TCR beta chain is a study of T cell responses to AZD1222 COVID-19 vaccine. Germline V gene sequence: CDR1 SGHTA, CDR2 FQGNSA. This CDR3 region has 15 residues. Trimming left V 7 bases short and J 0 bases short, with 13 bases between. Generated by immunoSEQ multiplex PCR, the TCRdb table keeps only in-frame clones and is missing some. The sample holds around 70,000 clones; about 85% are singletons and the top ten take around 1.3%. V and J are TRBV7-2 and TRBJ1-5, with D maybe TRBD1 (5 bases). This receptor was identified in an adult who received the AZD1222 COVID-19 vaccine. Sequenced here: peripheral blood, sampled 28 days after the second AZD1222 dose. The CDR3 nucleotides are TGTGCCAGCAACCAGGGATCCGGTAGCAATCAGCCCCAGCATTTT. This sequence encodes CASNQGSGSNQPQHF.